This T cell receptor (beta chain) is from a study of cytomegalovirus exposure and HLA in healthy donors. Turning to the study itself: It was reported in a later analysis that the same platform had been used for the 110 or so validation repertoires as for the 550 to 700 first-cohort repertoires.

Only in-frame clones appear in the TCRdb table, and some are missing; sequencing was by immunoSEQ multiplex PCR. The repertoire holds about 170,000 clones, with 75% to 90% as singletons. The study, taken as a whole, reports: Most sequenced TCRs were rare (though some public TCRs occurred in many donors). First-cohort TCR clusters tended to co-occur in the 120 or so validation repertoires, a later analysis found.

With V trimmed by 4 bases and J by 0 bases, 6 bases remained unmatched. The CDR3 is 16 residues long. Germline CDR1 and CDR2: LGHNA and YNFKEQ. This clone has a handful of counts. The antigen is undetermined. This clonotype originated in a woman younger than 35 in good health and CMV-seronegative. This chain connects TRBV4-2 to TRBJ1-3; 7 nucleotides line up with TRBD1. Sequencing was carried out using PBMCs. The CDR3 region is CASSLRTGRSGNTIYF. In DNA, the CDR3 is TGTGCCAGCAGCCTAAGGACAGGCCGCTCTGGAAACACCATATATTTT.